A selection of T cell receptor beta chains follows, all from one sample in a study of OX40 agonist ivuxolimab in advanced cancers. The repertoire was sequenced with immunoSEQ multiplex PCR; TCRdb's copy has only in-frame clones and lacks some. The profile shows 90,000 to 150,000 clones, around 87% of them singletons. The input for sequencing was CD4+ or CD8+ T cells sorted from blood, taken in a trial of the OX40 agonist ivuxolimab. Source of these receptors: an adult with an advanced solid tumor such as melanoma, head and neck, liver or kidney cancer. Both conserved end residues are trimmed from each CDR3. Each record gives: V gene, CDR3 protein.

V gene: TRBV7-9; CDR3 protein: ASSLAGDNSPLH
V gene: TRBV7-8; CDR3 protein: ASSPHRGTNTGELF
V gene: TRBV2; CDR3 protein: ASSASNYGYT
V gene: TRBV30; CDR3 protein: AWDQLQGNGYT
V gene: TRBV6-6; CDR3 protein: ASSYEGGWGGQPQH
V gene: TRBV5-8; CDR3 protein: ASTHPPGWLRGANVLT
V gene: TRBV7-9; CDR3 protein: ASSLTGGEQY
V gene: TRBV7-9; CDR3 protein: ASSLGTTNTGELF
V gene: TRBV4-3; CDR3 protein: ASSQETQGLNEQF
V gene: TRBV28; CDR3 protein: ATSGQGNSPLH
V gene: TRBV15; CDR3 protein: ATSRDLVMRGSEAF
V gene: TRBV29-1; CDR3 protein: SVQHPSRLNTEAF
V gene: TRBV5-5; CDR3 protein: ASSPPVSGFYEQY
V gene: TRBV5-4; CDR3 protein: ASSLGLADNEQF
V gene: TRBV19; CDR3 protein: ASSIDWAGSARAF
V gene: TRBV7-7; CDR3 protein: ASSLGGASDTQY
V gene: TRBV18; CDR3 protein: ASSPRGLSGGAYEQY
V gene: TRBV7-9; CDR3 protein: ASSSGEGTQY
V gene: TRBV6-6; CDR3 protein: ASKGSLNEKLF
V gene: TRBV20-1; CDR3 protein: SARDVDTQY
V gene: TRBV28; CDR3 protein: ASSPGQGGDTQY
V gene: TRBV2; CDR3 protein: ASRQSGGSYNEQF
V gene: TRBV6-6; CDR3 protein: ASSSSGGAFSEQF
V gene: TRBV7-2; CDR3 protein: ASCTRRGDTQY
V gene: TRBV7-8; CDR3 protein: ASSLAALAASYEQY
V gene: TRBV5-6; CDR3 protein: ASSPTGSSYGYT
V gene: TRBV4-1; CDR3 protein: ASSQEGRGAGNEQF
V gene: TRBV19; CDR3 protein: ASSNQIDQPQH